The source of this T cell receptor (beta chain) is a study of cytomegalovirus exposure and HLA in healthy donors. Study-wide points: What a later analysis reportedly showed was that an Asian-associated ancestry cluster had fewer N-insertions than the roughly 670-donor mean. An analysis done earlier found most TCR beta V segments productive about 87% or about 30% of the time. The study put some 150 TCR beta chains on its list as cytomegalovirus-associated. The study reported that TCR beta sequences accurately predicted HLA-A and HLA-B alleles in most subjects.

Primers included in the PCR were 60 Vbeta and 13 Jbeta primers. Only in-frame clones appear in the TCRdb table, and some are missing; sequencing was by immunoSEQ multiplex PCR. The sample has more than 75,000 clones, 85% to 90% seen once; the top ten hold 2% to 2.5%. A note on this clone: Its antigen remains unknown.

In germline, CDR1 is SGDLS, CDR2 YYNGEE. V lost 4 bases, J lost 0 bases, and 3 bases lay in between. This CDR3 is 12 amino acids long. This TCR derives from a man aged 18 to 29 in good health and CMV-seronegative. The chain links TRBV9 to TRBJ2-3; no clear D gene. The sample was PBMCs. This chain's CDR3 is CASSLSTDTQYF. In DNA, the CDR3 is TGTGCCAGCAGCCTCAGCACAGATACGCAGTATTTT.